Reported below is one T cell receptor beta chain. Its antigen is not known. PCR was performed using 60 Vbeta and 13 Jbeta primers. Data came from immunoSEQ multiplex PCR; TCRdb stores just in-frame clones and leaves some out. Here the sample spans 120,000 to 150,000 clones, around 76% being singletons. In nominal health when sampled, donors likely had unrecorded immune exposures nonetheless. This sample was included in a study of cytomegalovirus exposure and HLA in healthy donors. Study details: Most donors, around 81% of a few hundred genotyped, fell in the Caucasian-associated ancestry cluster.

Whole-study results and caveats: Available immune exposure information covered CMV serostatus only.

Per the germline V gene, CDR1 is SQVTM and CDR2 is ANQGSEA. CDR3 length: 13 amino acids. V lost 5 bases and J 1 base, leaving 11 bases between the germline ends. V and J are TRBV29-1 and TRBJ1-1, with TRBD1 as a possible D gene (6 bases). This sequence was found in a man younger than 30 in good health and CMV-seronegative. Source material: PBMCs. Here the CDR3 DNA reads TGCAGCGTTCTGCCGGGACAGAACACTGAAGCTTTCTTT. Translated: CSVLPGQNTEAFF.